These T cell receptor beta chains were read from a single sample in a study of OX40 agonist ivuxolimab in advanced cancers. The data were produced by immunoSEQ multiplex PCR, yet TCRdb's version contains in-frame clones alone and is incomplete. The sample yields roughly 46,000 clones, 70% to 90% seen once. Sample: CD4+ or CD8+ T cells sorted from blood, taken in a trial of the OX40 agonist ivuxolimab. Source of these receptors: an adult with an advanced solid tumor such as melanoma, head and neck, liver or kidney cancer. The CDR3 runs from the conserved cysteine through the conserved F or W. The D gene is left open where the match is weak. Expanded clones are given a class, and other clones once, few, many or no size at all.

D gene: -
J gene: TRBJ2-3
V gene: TRBV5-1
clone size: -
CDR3 protein: CASSLTSDTQYF
CDR3 DNA: TGCGCCAGCAGCTTAACCTCTGATACGCAGTATTTT

D gene: TRBD1
J gene: TRBJ2-7
V gene: TRBV18
clone size: -
CDR3 protein: CASSPTAGTGKEQYF
CDR3 DNA: TGTGCCAGCTCACCAACGGCCGGGACAGGGAAGGAGCAGTACTTC

D gene: -
J gene: TRBJ2-2
V gene: TRBV5-1
clone size: -
CDR3 protein: CASSFRGVSGELFF
CDR3 DNA: TGCGCCAGCAGCTTTAGGGGCGTTTCCGGGGAGCTGTTTTTT

D gene: TRBD2
J gene: TRBJ2-7
V gene: TRBV7-9
clone size: -
CDR3 protein: CASSLDGTSGPSSYEQYF
CDR3 DNA: TGTGCCAGCAGCCTTGACGGGACTAGCGGTCCTAGCTCCTACGAGCAGTACTTC

D gene: TRBD1
J gene: TRBJ2-2
V gene: TRBV7-6
clone size: -
CDR3 protein: CASSSSAQGARTGELFF
CDR3 DNA: TGTGCCAGCAGCTCCAGCGCTCAGGGGGCGCGAACCGGGGAGCTGTTTTTT

D gene: -
J gene: TRBJ1-2
V gene: TRBV28
clone size: -
CDR3 protein: CASSFGWGGGYTF
CDR3 DNA: TGTGCCAGCAGTTTTGGGTGGGGCGGGGGCTACACCTTC

D gene: TRBD2
J gene: TRBJ2-7
V gene: TRBV5-8
clone size: -
CDR3 protein: CASRLWGVGTSGTYEQYF
CDR3 DNA: TGTGCCAGCAGATTGTGGGGGGTCGGGACTAGCGGGACGTACGAGCAGTACTTC

D gene: -
J gene: TRBJ2-2
V gene: TRBV4-1
clone size: -
CDR3 protein: CASSQAPRELFF
CDR3 DNA: TGCGCCAGCAGCCAAGCCCCAAGGGAGCTGTTTTTT

D gene: -
J gene: TRBJ1-2
V gene: TRBV6-1
clone size: few
CDR3 protein: CASSLVGVGNTF
CDR3 DNA: -

D gene: -
J gene: TRBJ1-4
V gene: TRBV5-1
clone size: -
CDR3 protein: CASSLVLNEKLFF
CDR3 DNA: TGCGCCAGCAGCTTGGTGCTTAATGAAAAACTGTTTTTT